This T cell receptor (beta chain) was sequenced during a study of T cells in Graves' hyperthyroidism and ophthalmopathy. Study conclusions and caveats: Researchers report that a 13 V-J model separated ophthalmopathy from stable hyperthyroidism.

This CDR3 region has 10 residues. The germline CDR1 and CDR2 sequences are DFQATT and SNEGSKA (reference sequence). The source material, RNA transcripts, was used to amplify TCR beta CDR3 regions. An initial round of RT-PCR targeting the TCR CDR3 relied on the HTBI primer set. TCRdb reanalysed the multiplex PCR reads using MiXCR and keeps one entry per CDR3 protein. The sample gives over 400,000 distinct CDR3 sequences, roughly 15% of which show up once; around 13% is in the top ten. At least ten counts were recorded for this clonotype. Its antigen is not identified. The specimen sequenced was blood. This TCR derives from a man in his late teens or twenties with Graves' ophthalmopathy. The chain has TRBV20-1 and TRBJ2-5, with unresolved D. CDR3 coding DNA: TGCACCGCCTCCCAAGAGACCCAGTACTTC. Protein product: CTASQETQYF.